The clone carrying this T cell receptor (beta chain) showed up just a few times. The V gene lost 5 bases and the J gene lost 7 bases, with 18 bases spanning the gap. Per the germline V gene, CDR1 is KGHSH and CDR2 is LQKENI. The CDR3 sequence is 14 residues long. The sample originates from a study of blood T cell repertoires in COVID-19. Study overall: Donors in the United States, Italy and Spain gave samples during acute or convalescent COVID-19. PBMCs, B-cell-depleted T cells, or T cells were the source of the cDNA or gDNA that made up the material.

Authors' processing steps: Reference gene primer amplification yielded estimated nucleated cell counts. Sequenced by immunoSEQ multiplex PCR; TCRdb stores in-frame clones only, minus some. V, J and clone size were drawn from that table, and D and trimming were deduced from the DNA. The table lists under 250,000 clones, less than 85% of them singletons. Specimen: peripheral blood. The V and J genes are TRBV18 and TRBJ2-7, with D tentatively TRBD1 (6 bases). The receptor's source is a woman in her 70s with acute or convalescent COVID-19. The CDR3 DNA is TGTGCCAGCTCATCCCGGGACAAGGTTTTGGAGCAGTACTTC. Protein sequence: CASSSRDKVLEQYF.